The 13 T cell receptor beta chains below come from one sample, sequenced in a study of T cells after yellow fever vaccination. In TCRdb, the 5' RACE reads were re-called with MiXCR into one record per CDR3 protein. The table records just under 30,000 distinct CDR3 sequences, around 5% of them present only once. Sequenced here: CD8+ T cells sorted from PBMCs, sampled 10 days after the yellow fever booster vaccination. These receptors were collected from a man aged 25-40 years who received the YFV17D yellow fever vaccine.

This clonotype was detected ten times or more. This rearrangement joins TRBV21-1 to TRBJ2-7; TRBD1, the table's D call, lacks a check against the DNA. TRBV21-1 is a pseudogene locus. The CDR3 is 16 amino acids. CDR3 DNA sequence: TGTGCCAGCAGCACCGCCCTCCTAACAGGGGGCGTCGAGCAGTACTTC. Translation: CASSTALLTGGVEQYF.

This clonotype occurred many times. The chain combines TRBV7-7 with TRBJ2-1; TRBD2 matches at 11 bases. The junction had 5 bases not matched to a gene; V was cut back by 3 bases and J by 7 bases. CDR3 length: 15 amino acids. Germline V gene lookup returns CDR1 SSHAT and CDR2 FNYEAQ (reference sequence). CDR3 sequence reads: CASSLGLAENNEQFF. CDR3 sequence (DNA): TGTGCCAGCAGCTTGGGACTAGCGGAAAATAATGAGCAGTTCTTC. The entire variable domain, with the rest obtained from reference TRBV7-7 and TRBJ2-1, is as follows: GAGVSQSPRYKVTKRGQDVTLRCDPISSHATLYWYQQALGQGPEFLTYFNYEAQPDKSGLPSDRFSAERPEGSISTLTIQRTEQRDSAMYRCASSLGLAENNEQFFGPGTRLTVL.

In its sample, this clonotype was seen many times. The chain carries TRBV27 and TRBJ2-7; tentatively, D is TRBD1 or TRBD2 (6 bases each). The V end was cut by 2 bases, the J end by 6 bases, with 17 bases between. The germline V gene encodes CDR1 MNHEY and CDR2 SMNVEV (reference sequence). The CDR3 spans 15 residues. The CDR3 protein is CASSLGLGGHAEQYF. CDR3 DNA sequence: TGTGCCAGCAGTTTAGGGCTCGGGGGCCACGCCGAGCAGTACTTC.

This clonotype was observed many times. J is TRBJ1-5 and V is TRBV9, with 8 bases lining up with TRBD1. The germline gives CDR1 SGDLS, CDR2 YYNGEE. This CDR3 comprises 15 residues. V gave up 3 bases and J gave up 5 bases; unmatched junction bases: 7. The CDR3 DNA reads as TGTGCCAGCAGCGCTACAGGGACAGGCTATCAGCCCCAGCATTTT. Its translation: CASSATGTGYQPQHF.

This clonotype came up many times. This rearrangement joins TRBV7-3 to TRBJ2-2; D is unclear. Germline values: CDR1 SGHTA, CDR2 FQGTGA. Trimming stripped 1 base from V and 5 bases from J, with 8 bases between. This CDR3 comprises 14 residues. This CDR3 reads CASSLMEGTGELFF. The CDR3 DNA reads as TGTGCCAGCAGCTTAATGGAAGGGACCGGGGAGCTGTTTTTT.

This clonotype appeared many times. V is TRBV18 and J is TRBJ2-1; 10 nucleotides match TRBD2. The CDR3 spans 18 residues. In germline, CDR1 is KGHSH, CDR2 LQKENI. The V segment lost 3 bases and the J segment 4 bases; nucleotides outside the gene matches: 12. The CDR3 DNA sequence: TGTGCCAGCTCACCGACATGGACTAGCGGAGAGTATTACAATGAGCAGTTCTTC. It yields the protein CASSPTWTSGEYYNEQFF.

This clonotype was seen at least ten times. The chain combines TRBV5-1 with TRBJ2-1; 10 nucleotides line up with TRBD1. Germline V gene lookup returns CDR1 SGHRS and CDR2 YFSETQ. The CDR3 extends over 14 amino acids. V lost 4 bases and J lost 6; bases outside the gene matches: 4. The CDR3 protein is CASSTGQGGNEQFF. CDR3 nucleotide sequence: TGCGCCAGCAGCACCGGACAGGGGGGCAATGAGCAGTTCTTC.

This clonotype was seen repeatedly, ten times or more. The chain joins TRBV28 to TRBJ1-5, with TRBD1 as a possible D gene (5 bases). The germline V gene encodes CDR1 MDHEN and CDR2 SYDVKM. This CDR3 has 15 amino acids. V lost 2 bases and J 4 bases, leaving 12 bases between the germline ends. CDR3 DNA: TGTGCCAGCAGTTTAGACAGCACAAAAAATCAGCCCCAGCATTTT. It translates to CASSLDSTKNQPQHF.

In its sample, this clonotype was seen many times. V and J are TRBV9 and TRBJ2-1; the D gene is possibly TRBD2 (5 bases). Deletions cut 3 bases from V and 4 bases from J, with 17 bases between. CDR1 is SGDLS, CDR2 YYNGEE, per germline. The CDR3 is made up of 16 amino acids. CDR3 protein: CASSAPSSGVYNEQFF. Here the CDR3 DNA reads TGTGCCAGCAGCGCCCCGAGCAGCGGAGTATACAATGAGCAGTTCTTC.

This clonotype occurred many times. The rearrangement links TRBV5-1 to TRBJ1-5, with 10 bases fitting TRBD1. Looked up from germline, CDR1 is SGHRS and CDR2 is YFSETQ. V dropped 6 bases and J dropped 5; count of bases not matched to a gene: 5. The CDR3 sequence is 14 residues long. The CDR3 sequence: CASKVGTGDQPQHF. DNA of the CDR3: TGCGCCAGCAAGGTAGGGACAGGGGATCAGCCCCAGCATTTT.

This clonotype has a count of ten or more. It is unclear where the CDR3 begins or ends on the DNA, so no DNA is shown, and the CDR3 is as TCRdb lists it. The chain carries TRBV5-1 and TRBJ2-3; TRBD1, the D gene given by the table, was not confirmed from the DNA. In germline, CDR1 is SGHRS, CDR2 YFSETQ. A total of 16 residues make up the CDR3, ends included. This CDR3 is CASSWDSPTVADTQYF.

This clonotype appeared many times. The chain recombines TRBV27 with TRBJ2-7; D gene ambiguous. The V gene's germline CDR1 is MNHEY and CDR2 SMNVEV (reference sequence). V dropped 2 bases and J dropped 5 bases, with 7 bases sitting between them. This CDR3 has 12 residues. The CDR3, as DNA: TGTGCCAGCAGTTTAACCCCCAACGAGCAGTACTTC. This sequence encodes CASSLTPNEQYF.

Ten or more counts support this clonotype. V and J are TRBV7-6 and TRBJ2-5; D is perhaps TRBD1 or TRBD2 (5 bases each). Germline CDR1 reads SGHVS; CDR2 reads FNYEAQ. V was shortened by 1 base and J by 5 bases, with 8 bases between the two germline ends. This CDR3 contains 13 residues. The CDR3 nucleotides are TGTGCCAGCAGCTTAGGGTGGGACGAGACCCAGTACTTC. Its protein is CASSLGWDETQYF.